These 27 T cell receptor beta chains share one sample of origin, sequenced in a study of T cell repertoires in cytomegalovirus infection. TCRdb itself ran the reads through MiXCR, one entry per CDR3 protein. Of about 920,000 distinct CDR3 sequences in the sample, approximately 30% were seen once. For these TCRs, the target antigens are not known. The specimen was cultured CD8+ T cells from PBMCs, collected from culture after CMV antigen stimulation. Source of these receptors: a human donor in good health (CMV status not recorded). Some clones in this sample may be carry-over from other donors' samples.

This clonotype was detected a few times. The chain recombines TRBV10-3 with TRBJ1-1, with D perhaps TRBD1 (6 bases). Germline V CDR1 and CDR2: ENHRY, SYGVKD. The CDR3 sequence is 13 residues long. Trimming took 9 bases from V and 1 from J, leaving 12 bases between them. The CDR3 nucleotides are TGTGCCATGGATGGGGGGCAGAACACTGAAGCTTTCTTT. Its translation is CAMDGGQNTEAFF.

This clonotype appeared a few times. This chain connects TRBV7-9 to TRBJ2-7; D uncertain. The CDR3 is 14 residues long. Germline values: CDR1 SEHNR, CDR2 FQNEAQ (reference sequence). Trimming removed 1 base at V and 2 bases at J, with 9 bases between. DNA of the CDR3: TGTGCCAGCAGCTTAGGGGCATCACCCTACGAGCAGTACTTC. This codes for CASSLGASPYEQYF. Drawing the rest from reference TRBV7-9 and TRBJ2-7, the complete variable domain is DTGVSQNPRHKITKRGQNVTFRCDPISEHNRLYWYRQTLGQGPEFLTYFQNEAQLEKSRLLSDRFSAERPKGSFSTLEIQRTEQGDSAMYLCASSLGASPYEQYFGPGTRLTVT.

DNA of the CDR3: TGTGCCAGCAAGGTAGGAAACAGGGATCCCTACGAGCAGTACGTC. Its protein is CASKVGNRDPYEQYV. This chain links TRBV5-6 with TRBJ2-7, with D possibly matching TRBD1 (6 bases). The CDR3 is 15 residues long. V was shortened by 6 bases and J by 2 bases, with 18 bases between the two germline ends. Germline V CDR1 and CDR2: SGHDT, YYEEEE.

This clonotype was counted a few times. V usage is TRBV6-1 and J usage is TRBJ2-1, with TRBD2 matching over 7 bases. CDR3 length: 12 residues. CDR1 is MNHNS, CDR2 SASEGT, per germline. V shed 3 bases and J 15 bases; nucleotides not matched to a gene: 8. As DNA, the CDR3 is TGTGCCAGCAGTGACTTGGGGGGGGTCGCGTTCTTC. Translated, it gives CASSDLGGVAFF.

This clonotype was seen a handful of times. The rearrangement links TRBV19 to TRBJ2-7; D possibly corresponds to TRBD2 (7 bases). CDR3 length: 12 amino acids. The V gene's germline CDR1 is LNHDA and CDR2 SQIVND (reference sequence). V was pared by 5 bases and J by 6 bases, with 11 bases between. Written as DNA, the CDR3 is TGTGCCAGTAGTGAGGGGGGGCCCGAGCAGTACTTC. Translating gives CASSEGGPEQYF.

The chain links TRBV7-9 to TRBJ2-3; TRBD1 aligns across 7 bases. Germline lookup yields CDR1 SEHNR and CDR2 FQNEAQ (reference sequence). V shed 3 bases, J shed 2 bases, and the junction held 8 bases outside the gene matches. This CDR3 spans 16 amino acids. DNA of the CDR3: TGTGCCAGCAGCTTCTCTTGGCAGGGGGACACAGATACGCAGTATTTT. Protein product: CASSFSWQGDTDTQYF.

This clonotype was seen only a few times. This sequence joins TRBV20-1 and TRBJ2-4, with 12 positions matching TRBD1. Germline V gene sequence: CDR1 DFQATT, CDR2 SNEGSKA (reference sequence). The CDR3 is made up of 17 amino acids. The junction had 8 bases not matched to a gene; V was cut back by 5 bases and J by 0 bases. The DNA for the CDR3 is TGCAGTGCTCGGGACAGGGGGCGCGGGATAGCCAAAAACATTCAGTACTTC. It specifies CSARDRGRGIAKNIQYF.

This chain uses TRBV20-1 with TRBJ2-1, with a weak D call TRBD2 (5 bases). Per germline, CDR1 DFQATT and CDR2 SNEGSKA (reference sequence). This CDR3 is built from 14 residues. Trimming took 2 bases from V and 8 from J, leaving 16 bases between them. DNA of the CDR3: TGCAGTGCTAGACCCGCGGACTCTTACGATGAGCAGTTCTTC. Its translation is CSARPADSYDEQFF.

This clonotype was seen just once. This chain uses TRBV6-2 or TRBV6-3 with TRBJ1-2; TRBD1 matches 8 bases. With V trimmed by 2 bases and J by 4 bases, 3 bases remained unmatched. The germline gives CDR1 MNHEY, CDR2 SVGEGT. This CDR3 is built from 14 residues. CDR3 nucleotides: TGTGCCAGCAGTTACACCCAGGGGGCCTATGGCTACACCTTC. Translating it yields CASSYTQGAYGYTF.

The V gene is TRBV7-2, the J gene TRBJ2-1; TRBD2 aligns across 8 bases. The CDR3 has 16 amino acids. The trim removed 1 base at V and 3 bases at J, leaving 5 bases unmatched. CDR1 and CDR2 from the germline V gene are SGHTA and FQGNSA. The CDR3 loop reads CASSLEAGGLYNEQFF. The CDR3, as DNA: TGTGCCAGCAGCTTAGAGGCGGGGGGTCTCTACAATGAGCAGTTCTTC.

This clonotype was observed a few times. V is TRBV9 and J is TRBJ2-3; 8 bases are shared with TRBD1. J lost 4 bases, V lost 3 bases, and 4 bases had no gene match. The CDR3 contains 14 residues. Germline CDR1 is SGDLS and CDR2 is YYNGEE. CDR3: CASSGQGFSDTQYF. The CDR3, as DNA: TGTGCCAGCAGCGGACAGGGGTTTTCAGATACGCAGTATTTT.

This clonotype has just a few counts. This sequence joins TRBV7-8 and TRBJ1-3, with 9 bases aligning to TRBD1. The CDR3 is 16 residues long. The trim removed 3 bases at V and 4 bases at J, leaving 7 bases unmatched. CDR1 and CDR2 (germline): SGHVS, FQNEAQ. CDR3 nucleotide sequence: TGTGCCAGCAGCTTCTCCGGGACAGGGTCAGGAAACACCATATATTTT. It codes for CASSFSGTGSGNTIYF.

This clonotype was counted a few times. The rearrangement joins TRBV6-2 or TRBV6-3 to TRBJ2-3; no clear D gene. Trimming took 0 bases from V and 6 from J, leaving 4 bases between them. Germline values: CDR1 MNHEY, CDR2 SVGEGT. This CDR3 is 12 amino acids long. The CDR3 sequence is CASSYSDDTQYF. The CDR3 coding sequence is TGTGCCAGCAGTTACTCTGACGATACGCAGTATTTT.

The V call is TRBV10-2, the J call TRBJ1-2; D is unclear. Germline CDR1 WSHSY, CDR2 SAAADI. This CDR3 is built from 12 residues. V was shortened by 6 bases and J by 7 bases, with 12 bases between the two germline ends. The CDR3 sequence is CASSPGQAGYTF. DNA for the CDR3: TGCGCCAGCAGCCCCGGTCAGGCTGGCTACACCTTC.

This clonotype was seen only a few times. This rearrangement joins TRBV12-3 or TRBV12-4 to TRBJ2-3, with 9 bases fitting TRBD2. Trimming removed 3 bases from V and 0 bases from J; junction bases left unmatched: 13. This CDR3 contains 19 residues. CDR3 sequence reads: CASSFAESLAGLSTDTQYF. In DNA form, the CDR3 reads TGTGCCAGCAGTTTCGCCGAATCTCTAGCGGGGCTTAGCACAGATACGCAGTATTTT.

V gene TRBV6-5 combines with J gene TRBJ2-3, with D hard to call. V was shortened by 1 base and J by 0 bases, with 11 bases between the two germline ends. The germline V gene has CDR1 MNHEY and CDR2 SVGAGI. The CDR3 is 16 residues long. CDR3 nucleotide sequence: TGTGCCAGCAGTTACTATGGCAGAACTAGCACAGATACGCAGTATTTT. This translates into CASSYYGRTSTDTQYF.

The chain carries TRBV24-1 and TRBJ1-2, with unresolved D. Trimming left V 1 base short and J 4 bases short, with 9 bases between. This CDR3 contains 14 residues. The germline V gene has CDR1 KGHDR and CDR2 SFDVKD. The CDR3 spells CATSDLSDSYGYTF. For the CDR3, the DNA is TGTGCCACCAGTGATTTATCGGATTCCTATGGCTACACCTTC.

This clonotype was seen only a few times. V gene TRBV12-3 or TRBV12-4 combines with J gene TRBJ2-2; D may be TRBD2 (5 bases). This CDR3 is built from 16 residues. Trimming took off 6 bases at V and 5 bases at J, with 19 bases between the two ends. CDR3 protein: CASRRPGLRGTGELFF. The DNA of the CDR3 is TGTGCCAGCAGAAGGCCGGGTCTGAGAGGGACCGGGGAGCTGTTTTTT.

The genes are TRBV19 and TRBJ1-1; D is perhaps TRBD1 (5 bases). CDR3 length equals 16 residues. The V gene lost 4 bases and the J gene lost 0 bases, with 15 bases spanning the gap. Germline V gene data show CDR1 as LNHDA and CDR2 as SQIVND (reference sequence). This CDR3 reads CASSNTRGLLNTEAFF. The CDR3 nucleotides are TGTGCCAGTAGTAACACCCGGGGCCTCCTGAACACTGAAGCTTTCTTT.

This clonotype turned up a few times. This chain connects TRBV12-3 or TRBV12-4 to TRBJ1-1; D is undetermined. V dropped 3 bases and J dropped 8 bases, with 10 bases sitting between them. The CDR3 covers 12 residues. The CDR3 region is CASSFYADEAFF. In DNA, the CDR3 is TGTGCCAGCAGTTTTTACGCTGACGAAGCTTTCTTT.

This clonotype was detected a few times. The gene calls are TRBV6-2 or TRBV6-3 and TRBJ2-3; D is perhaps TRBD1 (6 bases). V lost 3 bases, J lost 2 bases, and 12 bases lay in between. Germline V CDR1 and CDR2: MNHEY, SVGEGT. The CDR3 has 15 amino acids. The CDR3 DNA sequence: TGTGCCAGCAGTTATGGGGGCAGGTTCACAGATACGCAGTATTTT. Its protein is CASSYGGRFTDTQYF.

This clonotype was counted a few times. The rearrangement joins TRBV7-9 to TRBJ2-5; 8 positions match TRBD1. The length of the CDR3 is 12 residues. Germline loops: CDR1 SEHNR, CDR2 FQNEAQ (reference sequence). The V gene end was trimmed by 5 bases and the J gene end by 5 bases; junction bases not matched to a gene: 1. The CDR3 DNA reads TGTGCCAGCAGCACAGGGGGGGAGACCCAGTACTTC. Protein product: CASSTGGETQYF.

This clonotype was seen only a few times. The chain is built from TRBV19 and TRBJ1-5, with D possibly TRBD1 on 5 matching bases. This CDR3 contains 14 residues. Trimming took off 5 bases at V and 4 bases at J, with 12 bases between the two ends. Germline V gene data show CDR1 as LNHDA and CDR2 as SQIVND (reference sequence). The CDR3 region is CASSPKRGNQPQHF. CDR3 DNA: TGTGCCAGTAGTCCCAAGAGGGGAAATCAGCCCCAGCATTTT.

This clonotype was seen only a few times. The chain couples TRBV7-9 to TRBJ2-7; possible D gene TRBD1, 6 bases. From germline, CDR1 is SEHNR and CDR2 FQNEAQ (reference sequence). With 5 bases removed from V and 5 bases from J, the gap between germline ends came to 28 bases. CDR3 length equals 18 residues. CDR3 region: CASSARTAGQGFIDEQYF. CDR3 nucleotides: TGTGCCAGCAGCGCACGAACCGCGGGTCAGGGGTTTATCGACGAGCAGTACTTC. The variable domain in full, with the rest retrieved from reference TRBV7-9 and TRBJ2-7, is DTGVSQNPRHKITKRGQNVTFRCDPISEHNRLYWYRQTLGQGPEFLTYFQNEAQLEKSRLLSDRFSAERPKGSFSTLEIQRTEQGDSAMYLCASSARTAGQGFIDEQYFGPGTRLTVT.

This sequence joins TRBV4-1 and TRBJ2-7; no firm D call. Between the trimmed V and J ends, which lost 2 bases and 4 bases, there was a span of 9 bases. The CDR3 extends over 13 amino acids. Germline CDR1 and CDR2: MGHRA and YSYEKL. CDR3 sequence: CASSQSMGYEQYF. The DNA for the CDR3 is TGCGCCAGCAGCCAAAGTATGGGGTACGAGCAGTACTTC.

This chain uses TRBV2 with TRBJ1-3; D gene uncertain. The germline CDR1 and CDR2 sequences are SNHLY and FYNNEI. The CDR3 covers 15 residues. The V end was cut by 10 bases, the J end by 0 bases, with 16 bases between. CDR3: CAILRMGSSGNTIYF. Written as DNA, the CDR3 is TGTGCCATCCTTCGAATGGGCAGCTCTGGAAACACCATATATTTT. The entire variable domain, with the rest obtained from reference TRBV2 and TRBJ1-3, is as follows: EPEVTQTPSHQVTQMGQEVILRCVPISNHLYFYWYRQILGQKVEFLVSFYNNEISEKSEIFDDQFSVERPDGSNFTLKIRSTKLEDSAMYFCAILRMGSSGNTIYFGEGSWLTVV.

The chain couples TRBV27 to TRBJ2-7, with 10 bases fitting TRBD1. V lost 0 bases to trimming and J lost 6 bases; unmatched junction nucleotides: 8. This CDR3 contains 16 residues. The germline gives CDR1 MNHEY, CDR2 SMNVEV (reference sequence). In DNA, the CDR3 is TGTGCCAGCAGTTTATCGCCGGGGGGACAGGGGCTCGAGCAGTACTTC. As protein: CASSLSPGGQGLEQYF.